A single sample is the source of the 20 T cell receptor beta chains below, sequenced in a study of control samples from healthy donors and cancer patients. Repertoires were generated with immunoSEQ multiplex PCR, while TCRdb's copy carries only in-frame clones and drops some. The sample lists about 180,000 clones; around 89% were seen once. Sequenced: blood. The receptors shown here come from a woman aged 45-65 years in good health.

The DNA of the CDR3 is TGTGCCAGCAGCGTTGATAGCGGGAGGTACGCTGAGCAGTTCTTC. Translation gives CASSVDSGRYAEQFF. The chain couples TRBV11-3 to TRBJ2-1, with TRBD2 identical over 10 bases. The CDR3 has 15 amino acids. The trim removed 5 bases at V and 9 bases at J, leaving 10 bases unmatched. Germline V gene lookup returns CDR1 SGHNT and CDR2 YENEEA.

With regard to this clone: The sample holds other DNA sequences that translate to the same CDR3. This chain links TRBV5-6 with TRBJ1-5; weak D call: TRBD1 (6 bases). The germline V and J ends were trimmed by 0 bases and 0 bases, with 13 bases remaining between them. CDR1 is SGHDT, CDR2 YYEEEE, per germline. This CDR3 region has 17 residues. The CDR3 region has the DNA TGTGCCAGCAGCTTGGGTCCGGGGGGGCATAGCAATCAGCCCCAGCATTTT. Translating gives CASSLGPGGHSNQPQHF.

The chain is built from TRBV4-2 and TRBJ2-1; D gene uncertain. The CDR3 is made up of 14 amino acids. Trimming pared 0 bases from V and 5 bases from J, leaving 8 bases between. Germline V gene lookup returns CDR1 LGHNA and CDR2 YNFKEQ. The CDR3 DNA reads TGTGCCAGCAGCCAAGATTACTTGGACAATGAGCAGTTCTTC. Amino acid sequence: CASSQDYLDNEQFF.

This clone has just one count. The V call is TRBV5-1, the J call TRBJ1-2; a possible D gene is TRBD1 (6 bases). The germline V and J ends were trimmed by 5 bases and 4 bases, with 9 bases remaining between them. Per germline, CDR1 SGHRS and CDR2 YFSETQ. This CDR3 has 12 residues. CDR3 in DNA: TGCGCCAGCAGAAGGGACACCTATGGCTACACCTTC. Its translation is CASRRDTYGYTF.

The CDR3 bases are TGTGCCAGCAGTGGCAGGATCGATAAGGTTTTGAGCAATCAGCCCCAGCATTTT. Amino acids: CASSGRIDKVLSNQPQHF. This chain connects TRBV7-2 to TRBJ1-5, with D uncertain. Germline CDR1 and CDR2: SGHTA and FQGNSA. CDR3 length equals 18 residues. Trimming took 6 bases from V and 1 from J, leaving 22 bases between them.

The count of this clone is one. This sequence joins TRBV6-5 and TRBJ1-2; D possibly corresponds to TRBD1 (6 bases). The germline gives CDR1 MNHEY, CDR2 SVGAGI. This CDR3 has 15 residues. V shed 6 bases and J shed 3 bases, with 17 bases lying between them. This CDR3 is CASRVGQNKDYGYTF. The CDR3 coding sequence is TGTGCCAGCAGAGTAGGACAGAATAAAGACTATGGCTACACCTTC.

This clone was seen only once. The genes are TRBV9 and TRBJ2-5; TRBD2 matches 10 bases. Germline CDR1 is SGDLS and CDR2 is YYNGEE. V lost 0 bases and J lost 5; bases outside the gene matches: 7. The CDR3 has 16 amino acids. The DNA for the CDR3 is TGTGCCAGCAGCGTAGGTCCAGCGGGGGGGCTGGAGACCCAGTACTTC. This encodes CASSVGPAGGLETQYF.

The chain employs TRBV3-1 (or the pseudogene TRBV3-2) and TRBJ1-5, with D possibly matching TRBD1 (5 bases). V lost 5 bases to trimming and J lost 5 bases, with 22 bases between them. There are 17 residues in the CDR3. CDR1 is LGHDT, CDR2 YNNKEL, per germline (reference sequence). This CDR3 is CASSLRRAFGGDQPQHF. CDR3 DNA: TGTGCCAGCAGCTTAAGACGGGCATTTGGGGGGGATCAGCCCCAGCATTTT.

J is TRBJ2-7 and V is TRBV11-2; 7 nucleotides align to TRBD1. The germline gives CDR1 SGHAT, CDR2 FQNNGV. The CDR3 has 15 residues. Unmatched junction bases numbered 8, after V lost 6 bases and J lost 0 bases. The CDR3 spells CASRIGDSSSYEQYF. CDR3 DNA sequence: TGTGCCAGCAGGATAGGGGACAGCAGCTCCTACGAGCAGTACTTC.

The chain recombines TRBV6-5 with TRBJ1-6; D is possibly TRBD1 (6 bases). V lost 5 bases, J lost 9 bases, and 17 bases lay in between. The CDR3 covers 15 residues. Germline V gene data show CDR1 as MNHEY and CDR2 as SVGAGI. For the CDR3, the DNA is TGTGCCAGCAGTCTTGGTGTGCAGGGGAGTTCACCCCTCCACTTT. It codes for CASSLGVQGSSPLHF.

There are a few counts of this clone. V is TRBV9 and J is TRBJ2-7; 8 bases agree with TRBD2. The trim removed 4 bases at V and 4 bases at J, leaving 4 bases unmatched. The V gene's germline CDR1 is SGDLS and CDR2 YYNGEE. The CDR3 covers 13 residues. The CDR3 here is CASSPGGAYEQYF. Written as DNA, the CDR3 is TGTGCCAGCAGCCCCGGGGGGGCTTACGAGCAGTACTTC. The entire variable domain, with the rest obtained from reference TRBV9 and TRBJ2-7, is as follows: DSGVTQTPKHLITATGQRVTLRCSPRSGDLSVYWYQQSLDQGLQFLIQYYNGEERAKGNILERFSAQQFPDLHSELNLSSLELGDSALYFCASSPGGAYEQYFGPGTRLTVT.

The rearrangement links TRBV5-4 to TRBJ1-1, with 10 nucleotides matching TRBD1. This CDR3 has 16 amino acids. In germline, CDR1 is SGHNT, CDR2 YYREEE (reference sequence). J lost 1 base, V lost 2 bases, and 5 bases had no gene match. The CDR3 DNA is TGTGCCAGCAGCTTCGGACAGGGGGGCAGGAACACTGAAGCTTTCTTT. The encoded protein is CASSFGQGGRNTEAFF. The full variable domain, with the rest looked up from reference TRBV5-4 and TRBJ1-1, is ETGVTQSPTHLIKTRGQQVTLRCSSQSGHNTVSWYQQALGQGPQFIFQYYREEENGRGNFPPRFSGLQFPNYSSELNVNALELDDSALYLCASSFGQGGRNTEAFFGQGTRLTVV.

The rearrangement links TRBV5-4 to TRBJ2-5, with D perhaps matching TRBD1 or TRBD2 (6 bases each). Germline values: CDR1 SGHNT, CDR2 YYREEE (reference sequence). V lost 4 bases and J 0 bases, leaving 22 bases between the germline ends. This CDR3 region has 18 residues. CDR3: CASSPPGPGAGYQETQYF. The DNA of the CDR3 is TGTGCCAGCAGCCCCCCTGGCCCGGGGGCAGGTTACCAAGAGACCCAGTACTTC. Full variable domain (remainder filled in from reference TRBV5-4 and TRBJ2-5): ETGVTQSPTHLIKTRGQQVTLRCSSQSGHNTVSWYQQALGQGPQFIFQYYREEENGRGNFPPRFSGLQFPNYSSELNVNALELDDSALYLCASSPPGPGAGYQETQYFGPGTRLLVL.

This chain joins TRBV6-1 and TRBJ1-2; the match to TRBD1 covers 8 bases. Trimming at V came to 2 bases and at J to 4 bases, leaving 6 bases not matched to a gene. CDR3 length: 15 amino acids. The germline CDR1 and CDR2 sequences are MNHNS and SASEGT. CDR3 sequence: CASSERDRTSYGYTF. CDR3 coding DNA: TGTGCCAGCAGTGAAAGGGACAGGACCTCCTATGGCTACACCTTC.

This clone was counted once. The chain combines TRBV29-1 with TRBJ1-5, with TRBD1 as a possible D gene (5 bases). Germline V gene data show CDR1 as SQVTM and CDR2 as ANQGSEA. Trimming pared 6 bases from V and 0 bases from J, leaving 6 bases between. This CDR3 has 12 amino acids. This CDR3 is CSVTDSNQPQHF. The CDR3 region has the DNA TGCAGCGTGACAGATAGCAATCAGCCCCAGCATTTT. Full variable domain (outside the CDR3, taken from reference TRBV29-1 and TRBJ1-5): SAVISQKPSRDICQRGTSLTIQCQVDSQVTMMFWYRQQPGQSLTLIATANQGSEATYESGFVIDKFPISRPNLTFSTLTVSNMSPEDSSIYLCSVTDSNQPQHFGDGTRLSIL.

This chain links TRBV6-5 with TRBJ1-4; 10 nucleotides match TRBD1. This CDR3 region has 15 residues. V shed 4 bases and J 5 bases; nucleotides not matched to a gene: 4. The germline gives CDR1 MNHEY, CDR2 SVGAGI. The CDR3 reads CASSSPGQGNEKLFF. The CDR3 DNA reads as TGTGCCAGCAGTTCTCCGGGACAGGGGAATGAAAAACTGTTTTTT.

The chain links TRBV6-1 to TRBJ1-1, with D perhaps matching TRBD1 (5 bases). Germline V lookup: CDR1 MNHNS, CDR2 SASEGT. V dropped 6 bases and J dropped 5 bases, with 16 bases sitting between them. The CDR3 runs to 14 residues. CDR3 bases: TGTGCCAGCAGACCTGGGGCCGCGGGGACTGAAGCTTTCTTT. Amino acids: CASRPGAAGTEAFF.

The V gene is TRBV9, the J gene TRBJ2-3, with D possibly being TRBD1 or TRBD2 (5 bases each). Germline V gene data show CDR1 as SGDLS and CDR2 as YYNGEE. Trimming removed 0 bases at V and 2 bases at J, with 13 bases between. The CDR3 has 16 amino acids. CDR3 DNA sequence: TGTGCCAGCAGCGTAGGGGGGACCCTCCTCACAGATACGCAGTATTTT. It is translated as CASSVGGTLLTDTQYF.

The chain combines TRBV6-2 or TRBV6-3 with TRBJ2-5; the D call may be TRBD1 or TRBD2 (5 bases each). V was clipped by 2 bases and J by 5 bases, with 15 bases between them. Germline V gene lookup returns CDR1 MNHEY and CDR2 SVGEGT. This CDR3 contains 15 residues. The CDR3 protein is CASSYRQRGRETQYF. DNA of the CDR3: TGTGCCAGCAGTTACCGACAGAGGGGCCGGGAGACCCAGTACTTC.

A note on this clone: The sample carries other DNA sequences with the same CDR3. The CDR3: CASSVATSTDTQYF. CDR3 in DNA: TGTGCCAGCAGCGTAGCGACGAGCACAGATACGCAGTATTTT. This chain uses TRBV9 with TRBJ2-3; unclear D gene. Germline V lookup: CDR1 SGDLS, CDR2 YYNGEE. Trimming removed 0 bases at V and 0 bases at J, with 5 bases between. The CDR3 loop spans 14 amino acids.